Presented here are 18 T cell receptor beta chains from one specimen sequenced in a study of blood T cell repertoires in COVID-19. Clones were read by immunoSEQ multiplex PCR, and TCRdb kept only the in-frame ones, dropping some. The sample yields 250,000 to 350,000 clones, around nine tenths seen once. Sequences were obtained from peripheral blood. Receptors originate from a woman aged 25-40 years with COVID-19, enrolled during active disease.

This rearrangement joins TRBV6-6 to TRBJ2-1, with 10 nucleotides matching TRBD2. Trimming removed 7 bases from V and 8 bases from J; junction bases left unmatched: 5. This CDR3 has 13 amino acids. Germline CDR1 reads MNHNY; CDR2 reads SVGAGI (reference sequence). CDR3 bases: TGTGCCAGCAAGGTAGCGGGAGGCTATGAGCAGTTCTTC. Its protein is CASKVAGGYEQFF.

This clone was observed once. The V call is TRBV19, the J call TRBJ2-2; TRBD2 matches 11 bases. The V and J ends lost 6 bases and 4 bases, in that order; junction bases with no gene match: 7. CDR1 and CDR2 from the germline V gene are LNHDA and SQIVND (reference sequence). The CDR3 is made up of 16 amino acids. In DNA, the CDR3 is TGTGCCAGTAGCCAAACTAGCGGGAGTTTCACCGGGGAGCTGTTTTTT. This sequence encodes CASSQTSGSFTGELFF.

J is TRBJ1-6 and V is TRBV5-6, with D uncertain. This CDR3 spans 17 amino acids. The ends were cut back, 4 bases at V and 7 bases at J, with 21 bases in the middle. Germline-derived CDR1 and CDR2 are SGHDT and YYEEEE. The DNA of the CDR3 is TGTGCCAGCAGCACATCCTATGGAGGGAAAGGGAATTCACCCCTCCACTTT. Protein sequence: CASSTSYGGKGNSPLHF.

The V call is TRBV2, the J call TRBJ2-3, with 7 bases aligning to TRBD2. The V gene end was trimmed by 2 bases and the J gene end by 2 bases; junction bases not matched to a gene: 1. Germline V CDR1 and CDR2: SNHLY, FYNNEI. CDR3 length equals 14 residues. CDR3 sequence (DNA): TGTGCCAGCAGTGAAAGCGGGGTCACAGATACGCAGTATTTT. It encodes CASSESGVTDTQYF.

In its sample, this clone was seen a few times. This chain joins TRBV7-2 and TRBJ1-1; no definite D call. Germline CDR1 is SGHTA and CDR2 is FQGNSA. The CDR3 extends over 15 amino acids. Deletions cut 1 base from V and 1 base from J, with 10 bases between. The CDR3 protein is CASSLESRSNTEAFF. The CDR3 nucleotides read TGTGCCAGCAGCTTAGAAAGTCGGTCGAACACTGAAGCTTTCTTT.

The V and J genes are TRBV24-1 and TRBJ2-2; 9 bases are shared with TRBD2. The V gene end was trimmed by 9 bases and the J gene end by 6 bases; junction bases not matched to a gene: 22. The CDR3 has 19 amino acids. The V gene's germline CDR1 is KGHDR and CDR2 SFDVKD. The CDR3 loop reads CATAPVPPSPIAGAGELFF. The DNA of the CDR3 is TGTGCCACCGCACCGGTCCCCCCATCCCCGATAGCGGGAGCCGGGGAGCTGTTTTTT.

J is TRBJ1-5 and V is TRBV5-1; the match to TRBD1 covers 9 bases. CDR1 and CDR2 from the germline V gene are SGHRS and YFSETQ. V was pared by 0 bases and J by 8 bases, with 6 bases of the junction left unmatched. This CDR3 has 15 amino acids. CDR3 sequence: CASSLAGTGHEPQHF. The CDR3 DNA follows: TGCGCCAGCAGCTTGGCCGGGACAGGGCACGAGCCCCAGCATTTT.

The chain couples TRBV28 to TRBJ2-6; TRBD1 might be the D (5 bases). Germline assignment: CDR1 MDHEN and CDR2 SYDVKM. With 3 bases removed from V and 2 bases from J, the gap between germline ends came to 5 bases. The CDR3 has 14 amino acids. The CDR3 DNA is TGTGCCAGCAGTTTGGGGCCTGGGGCCAACGTCCTGACTTTC. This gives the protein CASSLGPGANVLTF.

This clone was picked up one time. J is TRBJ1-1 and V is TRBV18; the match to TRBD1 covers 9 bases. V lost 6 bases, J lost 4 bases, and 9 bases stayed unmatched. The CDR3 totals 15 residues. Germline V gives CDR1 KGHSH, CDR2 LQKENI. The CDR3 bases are TGTGCCAGCTCCCTGCGGACAGGGGTCGGCACTGAAGCTTTCTTT. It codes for CASSLRTGVGTEAFF.

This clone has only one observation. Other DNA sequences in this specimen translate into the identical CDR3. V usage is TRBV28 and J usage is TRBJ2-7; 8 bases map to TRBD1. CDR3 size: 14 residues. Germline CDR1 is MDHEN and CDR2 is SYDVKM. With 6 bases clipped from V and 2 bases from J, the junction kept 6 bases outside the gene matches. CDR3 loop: CASSPGTGAYEQYF. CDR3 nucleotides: TGTGCCAGCAGCCCCGGGACAGGAGCCTACGAGCAGTACTTC.

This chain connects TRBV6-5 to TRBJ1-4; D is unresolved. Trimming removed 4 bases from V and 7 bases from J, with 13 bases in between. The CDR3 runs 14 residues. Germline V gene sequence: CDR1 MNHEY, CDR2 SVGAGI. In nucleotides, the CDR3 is TGTGCCAGCAGTTCCCCCCAATCGGGTGAAAAACTGTTTTTT. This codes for CASSSPQSGEKLFF.

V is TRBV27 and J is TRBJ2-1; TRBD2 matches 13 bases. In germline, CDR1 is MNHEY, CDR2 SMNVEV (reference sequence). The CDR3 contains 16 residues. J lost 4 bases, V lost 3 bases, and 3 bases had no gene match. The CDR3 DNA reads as TGTGCCAGCAGTTTTCTGACTAGCGGGAGGTACAATGAGCAGTTCTTC. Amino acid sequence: CASSFLTSGRYNEQFF.

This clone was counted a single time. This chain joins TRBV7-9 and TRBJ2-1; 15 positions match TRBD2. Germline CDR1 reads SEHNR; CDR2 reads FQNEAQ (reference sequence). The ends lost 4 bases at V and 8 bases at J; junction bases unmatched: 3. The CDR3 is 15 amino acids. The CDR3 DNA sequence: TGTGCCAGCAGCTCGGGACTAGCGGGAGGTCATGAGCAGTTCTTC. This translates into CASSSGLAGGHEQFF. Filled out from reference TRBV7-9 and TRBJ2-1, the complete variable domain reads DTGVSQNPRHKITKRGQNVTFRCDPISEHNRLYWYRQTLGQGPEFLTYFQNEAQLEKSRLLSDRFSAERPKGSFSTLEIQRTEQGDSAMYLCASSSGLAGGHEQFFGPGTRLTVL.

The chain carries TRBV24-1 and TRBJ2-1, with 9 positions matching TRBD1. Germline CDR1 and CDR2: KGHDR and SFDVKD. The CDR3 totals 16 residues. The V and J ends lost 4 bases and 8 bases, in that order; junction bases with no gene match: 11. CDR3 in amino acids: CATSDLTGTGLHEQFF. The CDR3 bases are TGTGCCACCAGTGACCTTACCGGGACAGGGTTACATGAGCAGTTCTTC.

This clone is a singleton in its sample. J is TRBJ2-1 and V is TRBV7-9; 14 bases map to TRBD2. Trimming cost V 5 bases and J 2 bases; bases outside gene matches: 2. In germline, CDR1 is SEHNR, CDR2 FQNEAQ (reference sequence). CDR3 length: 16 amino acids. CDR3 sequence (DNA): TGTGCCAGCAGCGGGGGACTAGCGGGAGCCTACAATGAGCAGTTCTTC. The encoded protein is CASSGGLAGAYNEQFF.

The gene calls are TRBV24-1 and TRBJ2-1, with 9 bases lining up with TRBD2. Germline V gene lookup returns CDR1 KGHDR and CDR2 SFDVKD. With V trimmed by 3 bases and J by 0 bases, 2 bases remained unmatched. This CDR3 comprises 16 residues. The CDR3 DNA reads TGTGCCACCAGTGATCCTAGCGGGAACTCCTACAATGAGCAGTTCTTC. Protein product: CATSDPSGNSYNEQFF.

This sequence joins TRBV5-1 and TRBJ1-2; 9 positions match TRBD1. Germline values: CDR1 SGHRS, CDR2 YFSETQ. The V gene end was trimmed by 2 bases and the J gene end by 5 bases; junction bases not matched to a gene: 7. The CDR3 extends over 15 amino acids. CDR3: CASSFTGGAGYGYTF. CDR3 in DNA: TGCGCCAGCAGCTTTACAGGGGGCGCAGGGTATGGCTACACCTTC.

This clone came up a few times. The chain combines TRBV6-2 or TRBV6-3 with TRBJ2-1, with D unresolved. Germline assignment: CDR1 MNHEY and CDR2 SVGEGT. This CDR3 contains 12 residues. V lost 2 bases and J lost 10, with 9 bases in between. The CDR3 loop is CASSYGLLEQFF. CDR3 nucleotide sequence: TGTGCCAGCAGTTACGGCCTCTTGGAGCAGTTCTTC.